The entry that follows covers one T cell receptor beta chain sequence. This sample is part of a study of Ad26.COV2.S vaccination and SARS-CoV-2 variants. Stated treatment: some 20 received Ad26.COV2.S at low or high dose, single or two shots; about 5 received placebo; per-sample allocation not given. Repertoires come from day 63 after the first vaccine or placebo injection. Some clones are missing from TCRdb's copy, which holds only in-frame ones; the method was immunoSEQ multiplex PCR. The sample consists of under 550,000 clones, over 75% of them appearing once. This receptor was obtained from a person aged 18-60 years who received the Ad26.COV2.S COVID-19 vaccine or a placebo. The source was peripheral blood, collected in a trial of Ad26.COV2.S vaccine versus placebo.

CDR3 region: CASSLDVSANTEAFF. The DNA of the CDR3 is TGTGCCAGCAGCTTAGACGTCTCCGCGAACACTGAAGCTTTCTTT. V usage is TRBV11-2 and J usage is TRBJ1-1, with unresolved D. V was trimmed by 0 bases and J by 1 base, leaving 9 bases between them. Germline CDR1 SGHAT, CDR2 FQNNGV. The CDR3 loop spans 15 amino acids.